The next 22 T cell receptor beta chains were all read from a single sample in a study of glioma-infiltrating T cells. Using RNA template, CDR3s of TCR alpha and beta were amplified with iRepertoire arm-PCR. MiXCR, run by TCRdb on the multiplex PCR reads, gives a single entry per CDR3 protein. The sample contains around 100,000 distinct CDR3 sequences, around 31% of which appear only once. Sequenced: glioma tissue, nonneoplastic brain tissue, or PBMCs (not recorded which). The receptors were sampled from a human donor with low-grade glioma or glioblastoma, undergoing nonglioma brain surgery, or in good health (not recorded which).

The sample holds many counts of this clonotype. The rearrangement links TRBV7-3 to TRBJ2-1, with 10 bases identical to TRBD2. V dropped 3 bases and J dropped 3; count of bases not matched to a gene: 2. There are 15 residues in the CDR3. CDR1 is SGHTA and CDR2 is FQGTGA in the germline V gene. The CDR3 reads CASSFLAGDYNEQFF. CDR3 bases: TGTGCCAGCAGCTTTCTAGCGGGGGACTACAATGAGCAGTTCTTC.

This clonotype was seen many times. The chain uses TRBV14 and TRBJ2-3, with D tentatively TRBD2 (5 bases). The CDR3 covers 16 residues. The V gene lost 4 bases and the J gene lost 2 bases, with 16 bases spanning the gap. CDR1 SGHDN and CDR2 FVKESK come from the germline V gene. CDR3 protein: CASSLIKRSSTDTQYF. The CDR3 nucleotides read TGTGCCAGCAGCCTAATAAAGCGGAGTTCCACAGATACGCAGTATTTT.

This clonotype showed up many times. The chain recombines TRBV2 with TRBJ1-1; D call uncertain. V gave up 3 bases and J gave up 4 bases, with 9 bases separating them. Germline lookup yields CDR1 SNHLY and CDR2 FYNNEI. This CDR3 has 13 amino acids. The CDR3 spells CASSDDRFTEAFF. The CDR3 nucleotides are TGTGCCAGCAGTGACGACCGATTCACTGAAGCTTTCTTT.

This clonotype occurred many times. A read error is possible here, since a much larger clone lies one base away. CDR3 amino acids: CASSLCGTNEKLFF. The CDR3 coding sequence is TGTGCCAGCAGTTTATGTGGGACTAATGAAAAACTGTTTTTT. The chain couples TRBV27 to TRBJ1-4, with D unclear. The V end lost 1 base, the J end lost 2 bases, and 5 bases lay between the germline ends. The CDR3 extends over 14 amino acids. Germline CDR1 reads MNHEY; CDR2 reads SMNVEV (reference sequence).

As concerns this clonotype: A much larger clone sits a single nucleotide away, making a read error possible. This chain joins TRBV20-1 and TRBJ1-1, with 7 positions matching TRBD1. Germline CDR1 reads DFQATT; CDR2 reads SNEGSKA (reference sequence). The CDR3 contains 14 residues. In DNA, the CDR3 is TGCGGTGCTAGTCCGGGACAGCAGGGAACTGAAGCTTTCTTT. It specifies CGASPGQQGTEAFF.

This clonotype was recorded many times. The chain joins TRBV6-1 to TRBJ1-1, with a possible D match to TRBD1 (5 bases). Trimming left V 5 bases short and J 10 bases short, with 20 bases between. CDR3 length: 14 amino acids. Germline V gives CDR1 MNHNS, CDR2 SASEGT. The CDR3 sequence is CASSPGTSIHVAFF. Written as DNA, the CDR3 is TGTGCCAGCAGTCCCGGGACCTCGATTCATGTAGCTTTCTTT.

This clonotype was detected ten times or more. The rearrangement uses TRBV2 and TRBJ2-3, with 11 bases matching TRBD2. The germline gives CDR1 SNHLY, CDR2 FYNNEI. The length of the CDR3 is 15 residues. The junction had 7 bases not matched to a gene; V was cut back by 8 bases and J by 3 bases. In DNA form, the CDR3 reads TGTGCCAGCGGGGGACTAGCGGACAGGACAGATACGCAGTATTTT. Its protein is CASGGLADRTDTQYF.

This clonotype was seen a single time. A much larger clone sits a single nucleotide away, making a read error possible. In nucleotides, the CDR3 is TGTGCCAGCAGCTTATTCGGTGGGCAGTTCTTC. It specifies CASSLFGGQFF. V and J are TRBV7-9 and TRBJ2-1; no clear D gene. Per the germline V gene, CDR1 is SEHNR and CDR2 is FQNEAQ (reference sequence). The CDR3 sequence is 11 residues long. Trimming left V 2 bases short and J 12 bases short, with 8 bases between.

Note on this clonotype: A much larger clone lies a single base off, so this may be a read error. This CDR3 fails to terminate in the conserved phenylalanine or tryptophan, so it likely reflects a read error. The chain couples TRBV18 to TRBJ1-1; perhaps TRBD1 as D (5 bases). The CDR3 contains 13 residues. In germline, CDR1 is KGHSH, CDR2 LQKENI. This CDR3 reads CASSRGENSEAFS. The CDR3 region has the DNA TGTGCCAGCTCACGAGGGGAGAACTCTGAAGCTTTCTCT.

There are many counts of this clonotype. V gene TRBV4-1 combines with J gene TRBJ1-2; D gene unclear. Trimming left V 0 bases short and J 8 bases short, with 13 bases between. Germline V lookup: CDR1 MGHRA, CDR2 YSYEKL. The CDR3 has 14 residues. For the CDR3, the DNA is TGCGCCAGCAGCCAAGATGGTGGGATGGGAGGCTACACCTTC. It translates to CASSQDGGMGGYTF.

V and J are TRBV6-2 or TRBV6-3 and TRBJ2-7; possibly TRBD2 for D (5 bases). CDR1 is MNHEY and CDR2 is SVGEGT in the germline V gene. Between the trimmed V and J ends, which lost 10 bases and 1 base, there was a span of 20 bases. The length of the CDR3 is 15 residues. The CDR3 sequence: CATAPEVSGSYEQYF. The CDR3 DNA is TGTGCCACCGCGCCCGAGGTAAGCGGATCCTACGAGCAGTACTTC.

At least ten counts were recorded for this clonotype. V and J are TRBV7-2 and TRBJ1-2; the match to TRBD1 covers 9 bases. This CDR3 is 13 amino acids long. Losses at the gene ends were 5 bases for V and 8 bases for J; bases not matched to a gene: 6. From germline, CDR1 is SGHTA and CDR2 FQGNSA. CDR3 DNA sequence: TGTGCCAGCAGCACAGGGGGCGCGAAGGGCTACACCTTC. It translates to CASSTGGAKGYTF.

This clonotype was counted at least ten times. The chain uses TRBV27 and TRBJ2-1; D may be TRBD1 or TRBD2 (5 bases each). CDR3 length: 13 amino acids. V lost 2 bases to trimming and J lost 6 bases, with 8 bases between them. CDR1 is MNHEY and CDR2 is SMNVEV in the germline V gene (reference sequence). The CDR3 DNA reads TGTGCCAGCAGTTTACCCGGGGCCAATGAGCAGTTCTTC. Its translation is CASSLPGANEQFF.

This clonotype has ten or more counts. The V call is TRBV6-6, the J call TRBJ2-7; D not resolved. This CDR3 has 13 amino acids. The V and J ends lost 0 bases and 3 bases respectively, with 6 bases between them. The germline CDR1 and CDR2 sequences are MNHNY and SVGAGI (reference sequence). In DNA, the CDR3 is TGTGCCAGCAGTTACTCGTCGAGCTACGAGCAGTACTTC. Translation: CASSYSSSYEQYF.

This clonotype was observed a handful of times. This could be a read error, since a much larger clone is one nucleotide away. The J gene is TRBJ2-7, the V gene TRBV15; the D gene could be TRBD1 or TRBD2 (5 bases each). Germline lookup yields CDR1 LNHNV and CDR2 YYDKDF (reference sequence). Trimming pared 5 bases from V and 6 bases from J, leaving 11 bases between. There are 12 residues in the CDR3. The CDR3 region is CATSGGGGEQYF. In DNA form, the CDR3 reads TGTGCCACCAGCGGAGGTGGGGGCGAGCAGTACTTC.

The table lists this clonotype with a few counts. This chain uses TRBV7-9 with TRBJ2-3; tentatively, D is TRBD2 (6 bases). This CDR3 has 15 amino acids. Trimming removed 1 base at V and 1 base at J, with 9 bases between. Germline assignment: CDR1 SEHNR and CDR2 FQNEAQ (reference sequence). CDR3 loop: CASSLVTGGTDTQYF. The CDR3 region has the DNA TGTGCCAGCAGCTTAGTGACGGGGGGCACAGATACGCAGTATTTT.

As for this clonotype: Being one base from a much bigger clone, this may be a read error. The chain carries TRBV6-1 and TRBJ2-5; no clear D gene. The CDR3 consists of 14 residues. CDR1 and CDR2 from the germline V gene are MNHNS and SASEGT. For the CDR3, the DNA is TGTGCCAGCAGTGACAGTTGGAAACCGGAGACCGAGTACTTC. Protein sequence: CASSDSWKPETEYF.

Concerning this clonotype itself: This could be a read error, since a much larger clone is one nucleotide away. The rearrangement links TRBV4-1 to TRBJ1-2; unclear D gene. CDR1 is MGHRA, CDR2 YSYEKL, per germline. The CDR3 has 15 residues. This CDR3 is CASNQVQSQNYGYTF. The CDR3 region has the DNA TGCGCCAGCAACCAAGTGCAAAGTCAAAACTATGGCTACACCTTC.

A remark on this clonotype: Here the CDR3 omits its conserved ending phenylalanine or tryptophan, so a read error is the likely source. This sequence joins TRBV7-2 and TRBJ2-5; D is possibly TRBD1 or TRBD2 (6 bases each). Trimming stripped 2 bases from V and 3 bases from J, with 13 bases between. The CDR3 has 15 amino acids. Germline CDR1 is SGHTA and CDR2 is FQGNSA. The CDR3 nucleotides read TGTGCCAGCAGCTTAACTTGGGGGGCCGAAGAGACCCAGTACTCC. Residues: CASSLTWGAEETQYS.

This clonotype was detected only a few times. The chain employs TRBV2 and TRBJ1-6, with 8 bases matching TRBD1. The CDR3 sequence is 14 residues long. Germline V gives CDR1 SNHLY, CDR2 FYNNEI. Trimming at V came to 4 bases and at J to 12 bases, leaving 8 bases not matched to a gene. Here the CDR3 DNA reads TGTGCCAGCAGTGGGCCGGGACAGGTTGGACCCCTCCACTTT. This translates into CASSGPGQVGPLHF. Based on the CDR3 plus reference TRBV2 and TRBJ1-6, the full variable domain is EPEVTQTPSHQVTQMGQEVILRCVPISNHLYFYWYRQILGQKVEFLVSFYNNEISEKSEIFDDQFSVERPDGSNFTLKIRSTKLEDSAMYFCASSGPGQVGPLHFGNGTRLTVT.

The chain joins TRBV3-1 to TRBJ1-1, with D unclear. V dropped 1 base and J dropped 0 bases, with 6 bases sitting between them. Germline CDR1 is LGHDT and CDR2 is YNNKEL (reference sequence). The CDR3 totals 14 residues. CDR3 nucleotide sequence: TGTGCCAGCAGCCAAGTTTTGGTGAACACTGAAGCTTTCTTT. Protein: CASSQVLVNTEAFF.

Comments on this clonotype: Just one base apart from a much larger clone, this may be a read error. The chain combines TRBV19 with TRBJ2-3; the D is unclear. V lost 5 bases, J lost 0 bases, and 9 bases lay in between. Germline V gene data show CDR1 as LNHDA and CDR2 as SQIVND (reference sequence). The CDR3 has 14 residues. CDR3: CASSATTSTDTQYF. The CDR3, as DNA: TGTGCCAGTAGTGCCACAACTAGCACAGATACGCAGTATTTT.